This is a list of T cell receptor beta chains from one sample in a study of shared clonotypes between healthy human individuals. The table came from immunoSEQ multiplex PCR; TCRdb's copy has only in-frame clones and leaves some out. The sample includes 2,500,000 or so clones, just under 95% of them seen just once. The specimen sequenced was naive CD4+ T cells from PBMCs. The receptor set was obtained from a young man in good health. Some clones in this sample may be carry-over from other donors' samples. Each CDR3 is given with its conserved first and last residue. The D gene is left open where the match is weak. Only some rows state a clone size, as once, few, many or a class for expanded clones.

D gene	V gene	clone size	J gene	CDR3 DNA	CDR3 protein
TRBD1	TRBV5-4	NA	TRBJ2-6	TGTGCCAGCAGCTTGCCGGGACAGATGCGCTCTGGGGCCAACGTCCTGACTTTC	CASSLPGQMRSGANVLTF
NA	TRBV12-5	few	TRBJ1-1	TGTGCTAGTGTTAAGGACCTGGGGGACACTGAAGCTTTCTTT	CASVKDLGDTEAFF
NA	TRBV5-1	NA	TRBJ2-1	TGCGCCAGCAGCTTGGCCTTTGAGGGTGAGCAGTTCTTC	CASSLAFEGEQFF
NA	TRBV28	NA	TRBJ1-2	TGTGCCAGCAGCGACGCAGGGACCGTATATGGCTACACCTTC	CASSDAGTVYGYTF
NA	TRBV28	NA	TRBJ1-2	TGTGCCAGCAGTTTAACCCGGACTGGGCATGGCTACACCTTC	CASSLTRTGHGYTF
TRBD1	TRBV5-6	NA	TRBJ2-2	TGTGCCAGCAGCACCCGGGACAGGGGGCGTACCGGGGAGCTGTTTTTT	CASSTRDRGRTGELFF
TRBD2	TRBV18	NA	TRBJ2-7	TGTGCCAGCTCACGAACTAGCGCCTACGAGCAGTACTTC	CASSRTSAYEQYF
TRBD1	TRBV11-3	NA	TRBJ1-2	TGTGCCAGCAGCTCACAGGACAGGGGGAACTATGGCTACACCTTC	CASSSQDRGNYGYTF
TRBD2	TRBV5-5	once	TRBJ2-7	TGTGCCAGCAGTAGACTAGCGGAGATTTACGAGCAGTACTTC	CASSRLAEIYEQYF
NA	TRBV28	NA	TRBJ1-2	TGTGCCAGCAGTTCCTATCAATCCCGGGAGTCGACCTATGGCTACACCTTC	CASSSYQSRESTYGYTF
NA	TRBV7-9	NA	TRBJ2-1	TGTGCCAGCAGCCGGGGGGCAGGGGATCCCTACAATGAGCAGTTCTTC	CASSRGAGDPYNEQFF
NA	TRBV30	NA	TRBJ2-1	TGTGCCTGGAGTACTAGGCGCTTCAATGAGCAGTTCTTC	CAWSTRRFNEQFF
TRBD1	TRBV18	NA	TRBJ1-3	TGTGCCAGCTCGCAGGACAGGGGGAAAAACACCATATATTTT	CASSQDRGKNTIYF
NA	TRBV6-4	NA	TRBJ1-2	TGTGCCAGCAGTGAGTCTATACTACCTAACTATGGCTACACCTTC	CASSESILPNYGYTF
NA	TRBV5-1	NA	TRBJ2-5	TGCGCCAGCAGCTTGAACAGCAAAGAGACCCAGTACTTC	CASSLNSKETQYF
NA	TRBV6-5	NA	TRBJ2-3	TGTGCCAGCAGCCGAGCCCGTAGAGATACGCAGTATTTT	CASSRARRDTQYF
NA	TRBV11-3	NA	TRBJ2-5	TGTGCCAGCAGTCGGGATGGCGGGGAGACCCAGTACTTC	CASSRDGGETQYF
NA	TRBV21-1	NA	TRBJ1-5	TGTGCCAGCAGCACTAGTCGAAGTAGGGGACGGCAGCCCCAGCATTTT	CASSTSRSRGRQPQHF
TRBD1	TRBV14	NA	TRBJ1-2	TGTGCCAGCAGCCCTACAAGACAGGGGCCTCCACCCCAACTCTATAGTGGCTACACCTTC	CASSPTRQGPPPQLYSGYTF
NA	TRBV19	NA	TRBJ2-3	TGTGCCAGTAGTATTTATCAGGGGACAGATACGCAGTATTTT	CASSIYQGTDTQYF
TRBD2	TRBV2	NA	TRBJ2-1	TGTGCCAGCAGTGCTCTAGCGGGAGAGAATGAGCAGTTCTTC	CASSALAGENEQFF
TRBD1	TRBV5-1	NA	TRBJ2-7	TGCGCCAGCAGCTCAGGACAGGCCCCCTACGAGCAGTACTTC	CASSSGQAPYEQYF
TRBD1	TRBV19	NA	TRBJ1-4	TGTGCCAGTAGAGCGACGGGACAGCCTAATGAAAAACTGTTTTTT	CASRATGQPNEKLFF
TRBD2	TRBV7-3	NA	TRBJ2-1	TGTGCCAGCGGCCCCGTAGCGGGAGCGTTAAATGAGCAGTTCTTC	CASGPVAGALNEQFF
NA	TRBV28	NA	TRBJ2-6	TGTGCCAGCAGTTTTAGTATCTCTGGGGCCAACGTCCTGACTTTC	CASSFSISGANVLTF
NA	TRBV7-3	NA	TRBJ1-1	TGTGCCAGCAGCTTAAGTGGGGGGAACACTGAAGCTTTCTTT	CASSLSGGNTEAFF
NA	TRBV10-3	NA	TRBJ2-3	TGTGCCATCAGTGAGGGGGGGACTGGACTCACAGATACGCAGTATTTT	CAISEGGTGLTDTQYF
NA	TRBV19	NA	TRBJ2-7	TGTGCCAGCGGAGACGGTGACTACGAGCAGTACTTC	CASGDGDYEQYF
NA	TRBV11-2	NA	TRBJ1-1	TGTGCCAGCAGCTTCCACACTGAAGCTTTCTTT	CASSFHTEAFF
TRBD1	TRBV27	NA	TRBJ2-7	TGTGCCAGCAGTATTCGACAGGGTTACGAGCAGTACTTC	CASSIRQGYEQYF
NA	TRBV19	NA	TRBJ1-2	TGTGCCAGTAGTATGGTACAGTACTATGGCTACACCTTC	CASSMVQYYGYTF
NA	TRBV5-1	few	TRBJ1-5	TGCGCCAGCAGCTTGGGGACCGAGAATCAGCCCCAGCATTTT	CASSLGTENQPQHF
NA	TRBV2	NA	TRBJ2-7	TGTGCCAGCAGTCTTCTCGAGCAGTACTTC	CASSLLEQYF
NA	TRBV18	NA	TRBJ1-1	TGTGCCAGCTCACCACCCATAGGGGGTATCACTGAAGCTTTCTTT	CASSPPIGGITEAFF
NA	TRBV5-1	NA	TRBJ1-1	TGCGCCAGCAGCGCTAGTGGGGGTCTTACTGAAGCTTTCTTT	CASSASGGLTEAFF
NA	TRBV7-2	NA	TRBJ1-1	TGTGCCAGCAGCCCCCGGACCTTAAGCAAGACTGAAGCTTTCTTT	CASSPRTLSKTEAFF
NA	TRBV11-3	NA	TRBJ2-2	TGTGCCAGCAGCTTAGGTGGGATGAACACCGGGGAGCTGTTTTTT	CASSLGGMNTGELFF
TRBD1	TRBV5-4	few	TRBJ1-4	TGTGCCAGCAGTCAGCCGGGACAGGGGGCTGAAAAACTGTTTTTT	CASSQPGQGAEKLFF
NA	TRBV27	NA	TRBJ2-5	TGTGCCAGCAGGGGTTTGTGGGGCCAAGACGAGACCCAGTACTTC	CASRGLWGQDETQYF
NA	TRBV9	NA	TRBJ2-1	TGTGCCAGCAGTCCCACCGGGGGACACAATGAGCAGTTCTTC	CASSPTGGHNEQFF
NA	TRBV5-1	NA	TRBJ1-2	TGCGCCAGCAGCTTGACTCGACAGGCAGACTATGGCTACACCTTC	CASSLTRQADYGYTF
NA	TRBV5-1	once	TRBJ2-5	TGCGCCAGCAGCCCGGGACACGAAGTCCAAGAGACCCAGTACTTC	CASSPGHEVQETQYF
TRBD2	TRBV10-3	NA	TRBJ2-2	TGTGCCATCAGCCCAACTAGCGGCCTTGGCACCGGGGAGCTGTTTTTT	CAISPTSGLGTGELFF